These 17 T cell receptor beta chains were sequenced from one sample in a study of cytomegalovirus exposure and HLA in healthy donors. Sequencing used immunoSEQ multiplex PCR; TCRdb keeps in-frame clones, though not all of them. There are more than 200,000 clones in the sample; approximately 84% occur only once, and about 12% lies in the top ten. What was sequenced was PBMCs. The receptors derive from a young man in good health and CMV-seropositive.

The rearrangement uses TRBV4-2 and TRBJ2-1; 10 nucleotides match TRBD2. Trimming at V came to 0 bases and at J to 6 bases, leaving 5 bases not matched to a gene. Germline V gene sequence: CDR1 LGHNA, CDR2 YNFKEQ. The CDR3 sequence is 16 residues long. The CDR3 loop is CASSQEWTSGLNEQFF. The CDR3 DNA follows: TGTGCCAGCAGCCAAGAATGGACTAGCGGACTCAATGAGCAGTTCTTC.

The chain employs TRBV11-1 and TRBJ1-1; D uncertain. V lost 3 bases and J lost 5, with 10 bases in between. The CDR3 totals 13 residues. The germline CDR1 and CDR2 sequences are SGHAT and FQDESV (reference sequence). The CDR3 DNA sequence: TGTGCCAGCAGCTTCCGGATAGGAACTGAAGCTTTCTTT. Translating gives CASSFRIGTEAFF.

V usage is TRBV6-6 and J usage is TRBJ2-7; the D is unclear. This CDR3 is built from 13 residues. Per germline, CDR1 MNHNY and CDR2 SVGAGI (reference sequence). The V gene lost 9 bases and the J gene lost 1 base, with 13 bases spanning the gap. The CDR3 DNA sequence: TGTGCCAGTATTGATAGCCGGTCCTACGAGCAGTACTTC. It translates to CASIDSRSYEQYF.

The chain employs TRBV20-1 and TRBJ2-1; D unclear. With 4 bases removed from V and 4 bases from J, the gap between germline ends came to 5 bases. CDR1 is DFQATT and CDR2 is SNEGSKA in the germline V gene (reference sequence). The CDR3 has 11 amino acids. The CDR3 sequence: CSANTYNEQFF. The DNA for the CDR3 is TGCAGTGCTAATACGTACAATGAGCAGTTCTTC.

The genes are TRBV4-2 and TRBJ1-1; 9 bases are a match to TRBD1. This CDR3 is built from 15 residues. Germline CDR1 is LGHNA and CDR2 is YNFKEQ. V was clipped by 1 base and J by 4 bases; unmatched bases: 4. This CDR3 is CASSQVLTGGTEAFF. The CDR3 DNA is TGTGCCAGCAGCCAAGTACTGACAGGGGGCACTGAAGCTTTCTTT.

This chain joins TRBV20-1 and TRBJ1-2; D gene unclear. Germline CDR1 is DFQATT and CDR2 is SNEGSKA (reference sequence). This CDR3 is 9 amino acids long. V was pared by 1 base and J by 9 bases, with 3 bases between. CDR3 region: CSARGSYTF. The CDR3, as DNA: TGCAGTGCTAGAGGAAGCTACACCTTC.

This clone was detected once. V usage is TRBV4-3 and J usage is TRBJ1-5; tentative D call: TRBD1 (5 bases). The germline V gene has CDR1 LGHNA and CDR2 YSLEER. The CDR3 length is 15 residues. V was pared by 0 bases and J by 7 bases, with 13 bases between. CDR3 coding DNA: TGCGCCAGCAGCCAAGATAAGGGGAGGTGGCAGCCCCAGCATTTT. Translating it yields CASSQDKGRWQPQHF.

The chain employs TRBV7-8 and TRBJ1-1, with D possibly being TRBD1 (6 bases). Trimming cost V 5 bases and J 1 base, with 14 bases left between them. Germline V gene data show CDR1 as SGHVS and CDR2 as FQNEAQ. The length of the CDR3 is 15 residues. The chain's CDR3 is CASSPQGLENTEAFF. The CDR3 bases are TGTGCCAGCAGCCCACAGGGCCTAGAGAACACTGAAGCTTTCTTT.

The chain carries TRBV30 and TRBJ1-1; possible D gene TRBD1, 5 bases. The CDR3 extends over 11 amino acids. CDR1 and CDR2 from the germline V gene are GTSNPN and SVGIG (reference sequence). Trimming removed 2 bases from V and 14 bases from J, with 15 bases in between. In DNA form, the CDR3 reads TGTGCCTGGAGTCTAGGGGACGCGAGGTTCTTT. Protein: CAWSLGDARFF.

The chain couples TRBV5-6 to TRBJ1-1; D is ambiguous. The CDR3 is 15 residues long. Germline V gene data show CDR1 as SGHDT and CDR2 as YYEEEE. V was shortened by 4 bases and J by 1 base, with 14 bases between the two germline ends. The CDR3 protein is CASSRRWAGNTEAFF. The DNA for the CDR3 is TGTGCCAGCAGCCGGAGATGGGCAGGGAACACTGAAGCTTTCTTT. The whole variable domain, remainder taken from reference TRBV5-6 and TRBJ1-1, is DAGVTQSPTHLIKTRGQQVTLRCSPKSGHDTVSWYQQALGQGPQFIFQYYEEEERQRGNFPDRFSGHQFPNYSSELNVNALLLGDSALYLCASSRRWAGNTEAFFGQGTRLTVV.

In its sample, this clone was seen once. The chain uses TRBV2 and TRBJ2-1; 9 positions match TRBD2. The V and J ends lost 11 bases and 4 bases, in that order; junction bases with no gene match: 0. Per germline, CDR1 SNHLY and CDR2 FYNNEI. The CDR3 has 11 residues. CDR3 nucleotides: TGTGCCGCGGGGGGGTACAATGAGCAGTTCTTC. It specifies CAAGGYNEQFF.

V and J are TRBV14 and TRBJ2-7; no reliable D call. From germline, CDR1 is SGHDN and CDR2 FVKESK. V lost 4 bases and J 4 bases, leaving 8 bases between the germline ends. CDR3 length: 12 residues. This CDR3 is CASSPYGYEQYF. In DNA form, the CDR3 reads TGTGCCAGCAGCCCGTACGGGTACGAGCAGTACTTC. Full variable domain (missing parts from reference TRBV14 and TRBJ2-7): EAGVTQFPSHSVIEKGQTVTLRCDPISGHDNLYWYRRVMGKEIKFLLHFVKESKQDESGMPNNRFLAERTGGTYSTLKVQPAELEDSGVYFCASSPYGYEQYFGPGTRLTVT.

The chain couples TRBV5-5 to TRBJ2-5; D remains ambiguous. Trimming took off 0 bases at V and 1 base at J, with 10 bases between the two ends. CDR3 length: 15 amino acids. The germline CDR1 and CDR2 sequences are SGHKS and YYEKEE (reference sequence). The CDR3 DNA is TGTGCCAGCAGCTTGGGGACCCGAGGCCAAGAGACCCAGTACTTC. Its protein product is CASSLGTRGQETQYF.

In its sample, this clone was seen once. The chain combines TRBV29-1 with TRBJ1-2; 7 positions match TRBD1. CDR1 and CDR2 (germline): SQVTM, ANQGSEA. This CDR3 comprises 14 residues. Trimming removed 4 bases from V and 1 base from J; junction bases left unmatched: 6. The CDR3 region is CSVGDSRNNYGYTF. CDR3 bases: TGCAGCGTTGGGGACAGTCGAAATAACTATGGCTACACCTTC.

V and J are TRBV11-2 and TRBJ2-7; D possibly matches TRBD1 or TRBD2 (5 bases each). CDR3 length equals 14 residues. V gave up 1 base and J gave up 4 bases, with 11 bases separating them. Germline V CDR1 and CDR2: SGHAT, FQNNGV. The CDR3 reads CASSLGGWGYEQYF. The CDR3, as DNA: TGTGCCAGCAGCTTAGGAGGATGGGGGTACGAGCAGTACTTC.

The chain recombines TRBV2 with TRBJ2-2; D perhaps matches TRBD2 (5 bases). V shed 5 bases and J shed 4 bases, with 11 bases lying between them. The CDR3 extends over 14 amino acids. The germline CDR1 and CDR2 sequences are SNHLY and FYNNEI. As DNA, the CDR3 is TGTGCCAGCAGTACCGTAACTAGCACCGGGGAGCTGTTTTTT. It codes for CASSTVTSTGELFF.

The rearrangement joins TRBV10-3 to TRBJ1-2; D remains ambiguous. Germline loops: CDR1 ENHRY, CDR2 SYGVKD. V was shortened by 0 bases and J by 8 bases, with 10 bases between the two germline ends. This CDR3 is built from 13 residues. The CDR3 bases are TGTGCCATCAGTGAGTCCACAGCGAGGGGCTACACCTTC. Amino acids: CAISESTARGYTF.